These 23 T cell receptor beta chains came from one sample sequenced in a study of blood T cells in healthy people across ages (dated by TCRdb to the mid-2010s). Library preparation was by 5' RACE. The listed sequencing device is Illumina HiSeq 2500. The second PCR ran for about 6 to 11 cycles and used a J-beta primer mix along with a sample-barcoded 5' primer. TCRdb reprocessing: public reads trimmed at Q25 with fastp, clones called with MiXCR, in-frame beta chains kept. All rows with the same CDR3 protein become a single entry with the most common DNA and genes. Within this sample are 580,000 or so distinct CDR3 sequences, with roughly 48% of them counted one time only. Of the sample, approximately 23% falls within the top ten clones. The sample taken for sequencing was blood. These receptors all come from a man older than 75 in good health.

The sample holds a few counts of this clonotype. The chain links TRBV20-1 to TRBJ2-7; TRBD2 agrees at 9 bases. V shed 1 base and J 0 bases; nucleotides not matched to a gene: 4. The CDR3 has 15 amino acids. Germline V gives CDR1 DFQATT, CDR2 SNEGSKA (reference sequence). CDR3 bases: TGCAGTGCTAGAGTACGAGCGGGAGGCTCCTACGAGCAGTACTTC. Its protein product is CSARVRAGGSYEQYF.

This clonotype was observed a few times. Here the CDR3 DNA reads TGTGCCAGCAGCGTATCAGGAGGGCGCGAGACCCAGTACTTC. Its translation is CASSVSGGRETQYF. This rearrangement joins TRBV9 to TRBJ2-5; D is perhaps TRBD2 (6 bases). The CDR3 consists of 14 residues. V was pared by 1 base and J by 5 bases, with 12 bases between. Looked up from germline, CDR1 is SGDLS and CDR2 is YYNGEE.

This chain joins TRBV7-2 and TRBJ1-2; TRBD1 might be the D (6 bases). This CDR3 region has 12 residues. Trimming took 5 bases from V and 6 from J, leaving 10 bases between them. Germline CDR1 reads SGHTA; CDR2 reads FQGNSA. The CDR3 is CASSQRQDGYTF. The CDR3 DNA sequence: TGTGCCAGCAGCCAGCGACAGGATGGCTACACCTTC.

This clonotype turned up a few times. This rearrangement joins TRBV4-2 to TRBJ2-1, with TRBD2 identical over 7 bases. The germline gives CDR1 LGHNA, CDR2 YNFKEQ. The junction had 10 bases not matched to a gene; V was cut back by 2 bases and J by 0 bases. The CDR3 totals 18 residues. CDR3 amino acids: CASSQLAEALSSYNEQFF. Written as DNA, the CDR3 is TGTGCCAGCAGCCAACTAGCGGAGGCCCTAAGCTCCTACAATGAGCAGTTCTTC.

The chain combines TRBV21-1 with TRBJ2-1; the D call of TRBD1 is as the table states it, not checked on the DNA. TRBV21-1 is recorded as a pseudogene. This CDR3 is built from 16 residues. The CDR3 DNA reads TGTGCCAGCAGCAAAGCGCCCCTAGAGGGTGCGGGTGAGCAGTTCTTC. Amino acids: CASSKAPLEGAGEQFF.

The CDR3 DNA is TGTGCCAGCAGTTTGCGCAGGGGAGTGCAAGAGACCCAGTACTTC. It codes for CASSLRRGVQETQYF. V usage is TRBV12-3 or TRBV12-4 and J usage is TRBJ2-5; the D gene is possibly TRBD1 (6 bases). Trimming cost V 3 bases and J 2 bases, with 13 bases left between them. The CDR3 totals 15 residues.

The CDR3 loop reads CASRPELAGGGEQFF. In DNA form, the CDR3 reads TGCGCCAGCAGACCAGAGCTCGCAGGTGGAGGTGAGCAGTTCTTC. The gene calls are TRBV5-1 and TRBJ2-1, with a possible D match to TRBD2 (5 bases). The germline V and J ends were trimmed by 5 bases and 9 bases, with 21 bases remaining between them. This CDR3 is 15 amino acids long. CDR1 and CDR2 from the germline V gene are SGHRS and YFSETQ.

This sequence joins TRBV30 and TRBJ1-5; D not certain. Trimming cost V 5 bases and J 9 bases, with 20 bases left between them. The CDR3 contains 14 residues. Germline CDR1 and CDR2: GTSNPN and SVGIG (reference sequence). The CDR3 DNA sequence: TGTGCCTGGGGTGGATCAACTAGAGTCTGGCCCCAGCATTTT. Its translation is CAWGGSTRVWPQHF.

This chain links TRBV2 with TRBJ1-1; D possibly corresponds to TRBD1 (6 bases). V was trimmed by 9 bases and J by 8 bases, leaving 16 bases between them. This CDR3 comprises 12 residues. Germline loops: CDR1 SNHLY, CDR2 FYNNEI. The CDR3 region is CASQQGPSEAFF. In DNA, the CDR3 is TGTGCCAGTCAACAGGGACCCTCCGAAGCTTTCTTT.

The chain is built from TRBV20-1 and TRBJ2-3; 9 bases align to TRBD2. The CDR3 runs 16 residues. From germline, CDR1 is DFQATT and CDR2 SNEGSKA (reference sequence). After removal of 3 bases from V and 2 bases from J, the junction contained 9 bases not matched to a gene. The CDR3, as DNA: TGCAGTGCTAGTTCGCTAGCGGGGCTAAACACAGATACGCAGTATTTT. It specifies CSASSLAGLNTDTQYF.

The rearrangement uses TRBV20-1 and TRBJ1-6, with D unresolved. CDR1 is DFQATT, CDR2 SNEGSKA, per germline (reference sequence). V was shortened by 0 bases and J by 0 bases, with 12 bases between the two germline ends. This CDR3 is 17 amino acids long. The CDR3 nucleotides are TGCAGTGCTAGAGATCTCGCCGAGAGCTCCTATAATTCACCCCTCCACTTT. Its translation: CSARDLAESSYNSPLHF.

This chain joins TRBV20-1 and TRBJ1-1; 7 bases match TRBD1. CDR3 length: 14 residues. Looked up from germline, CDR1 is DFQATT and CDR2 is SNEGSKA (reference sequence). V shed 6 bases and J 1 base; nucleotides not matched to a gene: 8. The CDR3 DNA reads TGCAGTGCCAGGGGGGGGGGCGCGAACACTGAAGCTTTCTTT. Translation: CSARGGGANTEAFF.

This sequence joins TRBV20-1 and TRBJ2-5; 9 bases map to TRBD2. Germline V gene data show CDR1 as DFQATT and CDR2 as SNEGSKA (reference sequence). V shed 6 bases and J 9 bases; nucleotides not matched to a gene: 11. CDR3 size: 13 residues. In nucleotides, the CDR3 is TGCAGTGCCCGACTACCTAGCGGGGTCGCCCAGTACTTC. This encodes CSARLPSGVAQYF.

The genes are TRBV20-1 and TRBJ2-3; 10 bases match TRBD2. Germline values: CDR1 DFQATT, CDR2 SNEGSKA (reference sequence). The J segment lost 6 bases and the V segment lost 8 bases, leaving 2 bases of the junction unmatched. The CDR3 extends over 11 amino acids. CDR3 in amino acids: CSPTSGDTQYF. CDR3 bases: TGCAGTCCGACTAGCGGGGATACGCAGTATTTT.

This clonotype was observed a few times. The chain joins TRBV6-2 or TRBV6-3 to TRBJ2-3, with TRBD2 matching over 14 bases. Germline CDR1 and CDR2: MNHEY and SVGEGT. This CDR3 has 20 amino acids. Trimming cost V 0 bases and J 0 bases; bases outside gene matches: 8. The CDR3 region is CASSYSPRLAGGPSTDTQYF. For the CDR3, the DNA is TGTGCCAGCAGTTACTCCCCCCGACTAGCGGGAGGGCCTAGCACAGATACGCAGTATTTT.

The chain employs TRBV4-3 and TRBJ2-5; 8 bases map to TRBD2. The CDR3 is made up of 16 amino acids. Germline loops: CDR1 LGHNA, CDR2 YSLEER. With V trimmed by 1 base and J by 13 bases, 17 bases remained unmatched. As DNA, the CDR3 is TGCGCCAGCAGCCAAGTTCTCGGCGGGGGGACAAACGAGCGGTACTTC. It translates to CASSQVLGGGTNERYF.

V usage is TRBV18 and J usage is TRBJ2-1; D is perhaps TRBD1 (6 bases). CDR3 length: 15 residues. V lost 3 bases and J 9 bases, leaving 18 bases between the germline ends. Per germline, CDR1 KGHSH and CDR2 LQKENI. CDR3 sequence reads: CASSPTGVGTFEQFF. CDR3 nucleotides: TGTGCCAGCTCACCCACCGGTGTGGGGACATTTGAGCAGTTCTTC.

The table lists this clonotype with a few counts. The gene calls are TRBV12-3 or TRBV12-4 and TRBJ1-2; D gene uncertain. Trimming took off 7 bases at V and 2 bases at J, with 11 bases between the two ends. The CDR3 spans 13 residues. CDR3 amino acids: CASTYGQNYGYTF. The CDR3 DNA is TGTGCCAGCACCTACGGGCAGAACTATGGCTACACCTTC.

The chain is built from TRBV5-1 and TRBJ1-3, with TRBD1 matching 8 bases. The germline CDR1 and CDR2 sequences are SGHRS and YFSETQ. Trimming cost V 4 bases and J 3 bases; bases outside gene matches: 9. The length of the CDR3 is 16 residues. The CDR3 is CASSPEDRVGGNTIYF. The CDR3 bases are TGCGCCAGCAGCCCCGAGGACAGGGTTGGTGGAAACACCATATATTTT.

There are a few counts of this clonotype. The CDR3 reads CSVGGTRETQYF. As DNA, the CDR3 is TGCAGCGTTGGGGGGACTAGGGAGACCCAGTACTTC. This chain connects TRBV29-1 to TRBJ2-5; 8 bases line up with TRBD2. The CDR3 extends over 12 amino acids. Germline CDR1 and CDR2: SQVTM and ANQGSEA. Losses at the gene ends were 4 bases for V and 5 bases for J; bases not matched to a gene: 3.

In DNA, the CDR3 is TGTGCCAGCAGTTCAAGGACAGGACAGCCCCAGCATTTT. It encodes CASSSRTGQPQHF. The chain uses TRBV27 and TRBJ1-5, with 7 bases matching TRBD1. The CDR3 consists of 13 residues. Germline CDR1 is MNHEY and CDR2 is SMNVEV (reference sequence). Germline trimming cut 4 bases from V and 7 bases from J; bases unmatched to any gene: 4.

The rearrangement uses TRBV24-1 and TRBJ1-1, with 7 bases that match TRBD1. The CDR3 runs 15 residues. The trim removed 2 bases at V and 2 bases at J, leaving 4 bases unmatched. Germline CDR1 KGHDR, CDR2 SFDVKD. The CDR3 spells CATSDSGTANTEAFF. In DNA, the CDR3 is TGTGCCACCAGTGATTCCGGGACAGCTAACACTGAAGCTTTCTTT.

This clonotype appeared a few times. The rearrangement links TRBV7-9 to TRBJ2-7; D remains unclear. With 1 base removed from V and 5 bases from J, the gap between germline ends came to 6 bases. CDR3 length: 12 residues. Germline CDR1 reads SEHNR; CDR2 reads FQNEAQ (reference sequence). The CDR3 sequence is CASSLDFHEQYF. In DNA, the CDR3 is TGTGCCAGCAGCTTAGACTTCCACGAGCAGTACTTC.